This T cell receptor beta chain was retrieved from a study of spatial heterogeneity in lung cancer. Study summary: Alpha-chain sequences were detected in numbers that were consistently lower than beta-chain sequences. Raw-read counts averaged over ten per unique TCR and UMI combination.

MiXCR, run by TCRdb on the 5' RACE reads, gives a single entry per CDR3 protein. The table lists around 15,000 distinct CDR3 sequences, 3.6% of them singletons. Time point denoted: sample taken at primary tumor resection. Samples were obtained from roughly 65 donors, all untreated early-stage non-small cell lung cancer patients. Without sorting, whole RNA was sequenced from tumor, nontumor lung or frozen PBMC. This clonotype was detected many times. Since the library was made to target alpha chains, this beta chain is a stray read and its abundance is not meaningful. J lost 1 base, V lost 4 bases, and 9 bases had no gene match. This CDR3 has 18 residues. Germline CDR1 is MGHRA and CDR2 is YSYEKL.

This specimen consisted of normal lung tissue next to the tumor, obtained at surgery. The chain links TRBV4-1 to TRBJ2-7; 14 nucleotides align to TRBD2. The receptor comes from a male donor with early-stage non-small cell lung cancer. CDR3 loop: CASSLGTSGGALSYEQYF. The DNA of the CDR3 is TGCGCCAGCAGCCTAGGGACTAGCGGGGGAGCTTTGTCCTACGAGCAGTACTTC.